Each of the 25 T cell receptor beta chains below was sequenced from the same sample in a study of T cell changes during pregnancy in multiple sclerosis. Only in-frame clones appear in the TCRdb table, and some are missing; sequencing was by immunoSEQ multiplex PCR. The repertoire consists of approximately 88,000 clones, with 94% occurring once and the leading ten covering around 0.86%. This specimen was peripheral blood, taken in the third trimester of pregnancy. These receptors originate from a female donor with multiple sclerosis, enrolled in a pregnancy study.

This clone appeared a single time. The chain has TRBV27 and TRBJ2-1, with 9 bases identical to TRBD1. V was pared by 1 base and J by 7 bases, with 8 bases of the junction left unmatched. CDR3 size: 16 residues. In germline, CDR1 is MNHEY, CDR2 SMNVEV (reference sequence). In DNA, the CDR3 is TGTGCCAGCAGTTTATGGGTGGGGACAGGGAGAAATGAGCAGTTCTTC. It encodes CASSLWVGTGRNEQFF.

V usage is TRBV4-1 and J usage is TRBJ2-3; 10 bases agree with TRBD2. Germline V CDR1 and CDR2: MGHRA, YSYEKL. The CDR3 extends over 17 amino acids. V was pared by 1 base and J by 1 base, with 5 bases of the junction left unmatched. CDR3 bases: TGCGCCAGCAGCCAAGTCCCACTAGCGGGGCGCACAGATACGCAGTATTTT. Encoded protein: CASSQVPLAGRTDTQYF.

This chain joins TRBV27 and TRBJ1-1; 7 bases fit TRBD1. Germline CDR1 is MNHEY and CDR2 is SMNVEV (reference sequence). The CDR3 runs 15 residues. Trimming cost V 5 bases and J 2 bases; bases outside gene matches: 8. CDR3 region: CASSAYRGGNTEAFF. In nucleotides, the CDR3 is TGTGCCAGCAGTGCGTACAGAGGGGGCAACACTGAAGCTTTCTTT.

This clone appeared once. Other nucleotide sequences in the sample specify the same CDR3. The chain recombines TRBV27 with TRBJ2-1; no definite D call. The germline V and J ends were trimmed by 6 bases and 4 bases, with 7 bases remaining between them. This CDR3 comprises 12 residues. Germline lookup yields CDR1 MNHEY and CDR2 SMNVEV (reference sequence). This chain's CDR3 is CASSPTYNEQFF. DNA for the CDR3: TGTGCCAGCAGCCCCACATACAATGAGCAGTTCTTC.

The chain recombines TRBV9 with TRBJ1-3, with 7 positions matching TRBD1. Germline V gives CDR1 SGDLS, CDR2 YYNGEE. CDR3 size: 16 residues. V lost 3 bases, J lost 8 bases, and 14 bases stayed unmatched. The CDR3 is CASSALGQRLADTIYF. CDR3 sequence (DNA): TGTGCCAGCAGCGCCTTGGGACAGAGATTGGCAGACACCATATATTTT.

Note on this clone: Because the CDR3's place on the DNA is in doubt, the DNA is left out and the CDR3 is given as listed by TCRdb. The rearrangement links TRBV28 to TRBJ2-3; the table's TRBD1 call for D was not verified on the DNA. Germline lookup yields CDR1 MDHEN and CDR2 SYDVKM. A total of 16 residues make up the CDR3, ends included. The CDR3 reads CASSTSDRRSGDTQYF.

V is TRBV5-1 and J is TRBJ2-7; D might be TRBD1 (5 bases). Between the trimmed V and J ends, which lost 0 bases and 7 bases, there was a span of 5 bases. The CDR3 contains 11 residues. CDR1 and CDR2 from the germline V gene are SGHRS and YFSETQ. CDR3 sequence: CASSLGTEQYF. As DNA, the CDR3 is TGCGCCAGCAGCTTGGGGACAGAGCAGTACTTC. Full variable domain (missing parts from reference TRBV5-1 and TRBJ2-7): KAGVTQTPRYLIKTRGQQVTLSCSPISGHRSVSWYQQTPGQGLQFLFEYFSETQRNKGNFPGRFSGRQFSNSRSEMNVSTLELGDSALYLCASSLGTEQYFGPGTRLTVT.

This chain uses TRBV25-1 with TRBJ2-3, with 14 bases that match TRBD2. The V gene end was trimmed by 5 bases and the J gene end by 2 bases; junction bases not matched to a gene: 6. Looked up from germline, CDR1 is MGHDK and CDR2 is SYGVNS. This CDR3 contains 17 residues. The CDR3 here is CASSPPGLAGDTDTQYF. The CDR3 DNA reads as TGTGCCAGCAGTCCCCCGGGACTAGCGGGAGACACAGATACGCAGTATTTT.

The rearrangement links TRBV27 to TRBJ1-2; D remains ambiguous. The CDR3 is 15 residues long. The germline gives CDR1 MNHEY, CDR2 SMNVEV (reference sequence). Trimming took 6 bases from V and 4 from J, leaving 18 bases between them. The DNA of the CDR3 is TGTGCCAGCAGCCTAGATTCGGGGTTAGGCTATGGCTACACCTTC. Translation gives CASSLDSGLGYGYTF.

J is TRBJ2-5 and V is TRBV5-1; no clear D gene. TRBJ2-7 explains the end of the DNA better; the J call may be wrong. Germline assignment: CDR1 SGHRS and CDR2 YFSETQ. The CDR3 extends over 14 amino acids. This CDR3 reads CASSFNLRFYEQYF. The CDR3 DNA is TGCGCCAGCAGCTTCAACCTCCGCTTCTACGAGCAGTACTTC.

The chain joins TRBV12-5 to TRBJ2-1; 7 positions agree with TRBD2. The V segment lost 0 bases and the J segment 3 bases; nucleotides outside the gene matches: 5. This CDR3 has 16 residues. CDR1 is LGHNT and CDR2 is FRNRAP in the germline V gene. CDR3: CASGLVAGMGYNEQFF. CDR3 nucleotides: TGTGCTAGTGGTTTGGTAGCGGGAATGGGCTACAATGAGCAGTTCTTC.

This chain joins TRBV25-1 and TRBJ2-1; 10 nucleotides align to TRBD2. J lost 7 bases, V lost 4 bases, and 13 bases had no gene match. There are 17 residues in the CDR3. Per the germline V gene, CDR1 is MGHDK and CDR2 is SYGVNS. The CDR3, as DNA: TGTGCCAGCAGTGTTCATCGTCTAGCGGGAGTCGGGAATGAGCAGTTCTTC. Protein: CASSVHRLAGVGNEQFF.

V is TRBV15 and J is TRBJ2-3; 9 bases fit TRBD1. Germline lookup yields CDR1 LNHNV and CDR2 YYDKDF (reference sequence). This CDR3 contains 19 residues. Trimming cost V 3 bases and J 5 bases; bases outside gene matches: 18. The CDR3 loop reads CATSRGLGRGQGKIDTQYF. CDR3 nucleotide sequence: TGTGCCACCAGCAGGGGTCTAGGACGCGGACAGGGGAAGATAGATACGCAGTATTTT.

The rearrangement uses TRBV29-1 and TRBJ2-7; 10 positions agree with TRBD2. The CDR3 consists of 14 residues. Germline V CDR1 and CDR2: SQVTM, ANQGSEA. The V and J ends lost 6 bases and 4 bases, in that order; junction bases with no gene match: 9. The CDR3 here is CSVVREAGGYEQYF. The CDR3 nucleotides are TGCAGCGTCGTCCGGGAAGCGGGAGGGTACGAGCAGTACTTC.

The V gene is TRBV10-1, the J gene TRBJ2-1, with 11 positions matching TRBD2. The CDR3 consists of 20 residues. CDR1 WNHNN and CDR2 SYGVQD come from the germline V gene (reference sequence). Losses at the gene ends were 0 bases for V and 0 bases for J; bases not matched to a gene: 10. The CDR3 protein is CASSESKLAGEGGSYNEQFF. The CDR3, as DNA: TGCGCCAGCAGTGAGTCGAAACTAGCGGGAGAGGGGGGCTCCTACAATGAGCAGTTCTTC.

Only one count was recorded for this clone. The chain links TRBV11-2 to TRBJ2-1; 8 bases map to TRBD2. Germline V CDR1 and CDR2: SGHAT, FQNNGV. The CDR3 spans 15 residues. The V and J ends lost 3 bases and 6 bases, in that order; junction bases with no gene match: 7. CDR3 coding DNA: TGTGCCAGCAGCTTTGGGACTAGAGGGTCCAATGAGCAGTTCTTC. It translates to CASSFGTRGSNEQFF.

The chain has TRBV5-4 and TRBJ1-2, with 9 bases lining up with TRBD1. J gave up 8 bases and V 4 bases, and 6 bases lay outside the gene matches. This CDR3 contains 13 residues. The germline gives CDR1 SGHNT, CDR2 YYREEE (reference sequence). The CDR3 region has the DNA TGTGCCAGCAGCAGCACAGGGGGCGACGGCTACACCTTC. Translated, it gives CASSSTGGDGYTF.

V usage is TRBV2 and J usage is TRBJ2-1; D perhaps matches TRBD2 (5 bases). Germline V gives CDR1 SNHLY, CDR2 FYNNEI. The CDR3 is made up of 15 amino acids. V gave up 5 bases and J gave up 0 bases, with 11 bases separating them. The CDR3 sequence: CASSPTTSSYNEQFF. The CDR3 DNA follows: TGTGCCAGCAGTCCGACTACGAGCTCCTACAATGAGCAGTTCTTC.

J is TRBJ2-3 and V is TRBV28; 8 positions match TRBD1. Losses at the gene ends were 5 bases for V and 1 base for J; bases not matched to a gene: 5. The CDR3 has 15 residues. Germline V CDR1 and CDR2: MDHEN, SYDVKM. This CDR3 reads CASSPLTGGTDTQYF. For the CDR3, the DNA is TGTGCCAGCAGTCCACTGACAGGGGGCACAGATACGCAGTATTTT.

CDR3 nucleotides: TGTGCCAGCAGCTTAGCAGGGGTCGGCGAGCAGTACTTC. Its protein is CASSLAGVGEQYF. The rearrangement joins TRBV7-9 to TRBJ2-7, with D possibly being TRBD1 (5 bases). This CDR3 spans 13 amino acids. V lost 0 bases and J lost 6, with 9 bases in between. The germline gives CDR1 SEHNR, CDR2 FQNEAQ (reference sequence). The full variable domain, with the rest looked up from reference TRBV7-9 and TRBJ2-7, is DTGVSQNPRHKITKRGQNVTFRCDPISEHNRLYWYRQTLGQGPEFLTYFQNEAQLEKSRLLSDRFSAERPKGSFSTLEIQRTEQGDSAMYLCASSLAGVGEQYFGPGTRLTVT.

A single count supports this clone. The V call is TRBV9, the J call TRBJ2-1; D perhaps matches TRBD1 (6 bases). Deletions cut 4 bases from V and 3 bases from J, with 11 bases between. The CDR3 loop spans 14 amino acids. CDR1 SGDLS and CDR2 YYNGEE come from the germline V gene. DNA for the CDR3: TGTGCCAGCAGCTCAGGGGCTGGCTACAATGAGCAGTTCTTC. Protein product: CASSSGAGYNEQFF.

J is TRBJ2-7 and V is TRBV4-1; the match to TRBD1 covers 9 bases. Germline V gives CDR1 MGHRA, CDR2 YSYEKL. The CDR3 length is 15 residues. J was trimmed by 4 bases and V by 2 bases; bases with no gene match: 6. CDR3: CASSQLQGAAYEQYF. The CDR3 bases are TGCGCCAGCAGCCAACTACAGGGGGCGGCGTACGAGCAGTACTTC.

The chain has TRBV6-1 and TRBJ1-1; 9 bases are a match to TRBD1. Germline values: CDR1 MNHNS, CDR2 SASEGT. V dropped 8 bases and J dropped 5; count of bases not matched to a gene: 6. The CDR3 has 13 amino acids. The CDR3 sequence: CASQGQGMTEAFF. CDR3 nucleotide sequence: TGTGCCAGCCAGGGACAGGGTATGACTGAAGCTTTCTTT.

The V and J genes are TRBV7-6 and TRBJ1-1; 8 nucleotides line up with TRBD1. J gave up 6 bases and V 5 bases, and 2 bases lay outside the gene matches. This CDR3 region has 12 residues. Per germline, CDR1 SGHVS and CDR2 FNYEAQ. CDR3 region: CASSPTGAEAFF. The DNA for the CDR3 is TGTGCCAGCAGCCCGACAGGGGCTGAAGCTTTCTTT.

The chain is built from TRBV7-6 and TRBJ2-2, with unresolved D. The V end was cut by 6 bases, the J end by 0 bases, with 5 bases between. Germline V CDR1 and CDR2: SGHVS, FNYEAQ. This CDR3 is 13 amino acids long. Here the CDR3 reads CASRRTNTGELFF. In DNA, the CDR3 is TGTGCCAGCAGGCGGACGAACACCGGGGAGCTGTTTTTT.